This T cell receptor beta chain originates from a study of blood T cell repertoires in COVID-19. This CDR3 region has 13 residues. Germline V gene data show CDR1 as SGHTS and CDR2 as YDEGEE. Unmatched junction bases numbered 1, after V lost 4 bases and J lost 6 bases. Repertoires were generated with immunoSEQ multiplex PCR, while TCRdb's copy carries only in-frame clones and drops some. The top ten clones hold more than 0.8% of a sample with about 330,000 clones, over 75% of them seen once. The sample comprised PBMCs or T cells enriched from blood (not recorded which). The sequence derives from a woman in her 30s who had recovered from COVID-19. The chain combines TRBV5-8 with TRBJ1-4; 9 nucleotides match TRBD1. CDR3 region: CASSRDRDEKLFF. CDR3 coding DNA: TGTGCCAGCAGCCGGGACAGGGATGAAAAACTGTTTTTT.